This is a list of T cell receptor beta chains from one sample in a study of cytomegalovirus exposure and HLA in healthy donors. Clones were read by immunoSEQ multiplex PCR, and TCRdb kept only the in-frame ones, dropping some. The sample has about 100,000 clones, roughly 80% seen once. Sequencing input: PBMCs. These TCRs come from a man younger than 45 in good health and CMV-seronegative. Each CDR3 is given with its conserved first and last residue. Each record gives: J gene, V gene, clone size, D gene, CDR3 DNA, CDR3 protein. A D gene is named only where the DNA matches it firmly. Size tells how often a clone was seen (once, few, many) or the class of an expanded clone, and some rows leave it out.

j_gene: TRBJ1-2; v_gene: TRBV7-9; abundance: NA; d_gene: TRBD1; CDR3nt: TGTGCCAGCAGCTTTGGGACAGCTAACTATGGCTACACCTTC; CDR3aa: CASSFGTANYGYTF
j_gene: TRBJ2-7; v_gene: TRBV5-1; abundance: NA; d_gene: TRBD1; CDR3nt: TGCGCCAGCAGCTTGGAGGACAGGGGGCTTTTTAAGGAGCAGTACTTC; CDR3aa: CASSLEDRGLFKEQYF
j_gene: TRBJ2-1; v_gene: TRBV6-5; abundance: once; d_gene: NA; CDR3nt: TGTGCCAGCGGGGGCCCTTTCAATGAGCAGTTCTTC; CDR3aa: CASGGPFNEQFF
j_gene: TRBJ2-2; v_gene: TRBV7-9; abundance: NA; d_gene: NA; CDR3nt: TGTGCCAGCAGCTTTAAGGGGACTGGACTTCCCTTGTGGGTGCCGGATCAGTTTTTT; CDR3aa: CASSFKGTGLPLWVPDQFF
j_gene: TRBJ2-5; v_gene: TRBV2; abundance: NA; d_gene: NA; CDR3nt: TGTGCCAGCAGCTCCACAGGGATTGAGACCCAGTACTTC; CDR3aa: CASSSTGIETQYF
j_gene: TRBJ1-4; v_gene: TRBV7-9; abundance: NA; d_gene: TRBD1; CDR3nt: TGTGCCAGCAGCTTAGCGGCCGGGACAGGGGACGATGAAAAACTGTTTTTT; CDR3aa: CASSLAAGTGDDEKLFF
j_gene: TRBJ1-5; v_gene: TRBV27; abundance: once; d_gene: NA; CDR3nt: TGTGCCAGCAGTTTAAGGGGGAGCCAGCAGCCCCAGCATTTT; CDR3aa: CASSLRGSQQPQHF
j_gene: TRBJ1-2; v_gene: TRBV5-1; abundance: NA; d_gene: NA; CDR3nt: TGCGCCAGCAGCTTGCGAACCGGGGGTGGCTACACCTTC; CDR3aa: CASSLRTGGGYTF
j_gene: TRBJ1-2; v_gene: TRBV6-1; abundance: NA; d_gene: NA; CDR3nt: TGTGCCAGCAGTGAAGGAATGGGGGCCCGTTATGGCTACACCTTC; CDR3aa: CASSEGMGARYGYTF
j_gene: TRBJ2-2; v_gene: TRBV6-5; abundance: NA; d_gene: NA; CDR3nt: TGTGCCAGCAGCCCGACTAGTCGCGGGGAGCTGTTCTTT; CDR3aa: CASSPTSRGELFF
j_gene: TRBJ2-3; v_gene: TRBV7-9; abundance: once; d_gene: NA; CDR3nt: TGTGCCAGCAGCTTGCTAGCGCCCGGCACAGATACGCAGTATTTT; CDR3aa: CASSLLAPGTDTQYF
j_gene: TRBJ1-1; v_gene: TRBV20-1; abundance: NA; d_gene: TRBD1; CDR3nt: TGCAGTGCCAGGGGGCCCACTGAAGCTTTCTTT; CDR3aa: CSARGPTEAFF
j_gene: TRBJ2-5; v_gene: TRBV7-8; abundance: once; d_gene: NA; CDR3nt: TGTGCCAGCACTCTTAGGGGGAGCGGGAAGTCCGGAGAGACCCAGTACTTC; CDR3aa: CASTLRGSGKSGETQYF
j_gene: TRBJ2-2; v_gene: TRBV5-4; abundance: NA; d_gene: TRBD2; CDR3nt: TGTGCCAGCAGCTCGCCGGGGACTAGCCTTAACACCGGGGAGCTGTTTTTT; CDR3aa: CASSSPGTSLNTGELFF
j_gene: TRBJ2-7; v_gene: TRBV10-1; abundance: NA; d_gene: NA; CDR3nt: TGCGCCAGCAGTGGACTTTTGGCGGGACCGGGCGACGAGCAGTACTTC; CDR3aa: CASSGLLAGPGDEQYF
j_gene: TRBJ1-2; v_gene: TRBV6-5; abundance: NA; d_gene: NA; CDR3nt: TGTGCCAGCAGTACAGGCGTAGCCCTCGACTATGGCTACACCTTC; CDR3aa: CASSTGVALDYGYTF
j_gene: TRBJ1-2; v_gene: TRBV30; abundance: NA; d_gene: TRBD1; CDR3nt: TGTGCCTTCCGGGACAGGGGGCTTGGCTATGGCTACACCTTC; CDR3aa: CAFRDRGLGYGYTF
j_gene: TRBJ2-2; v_gene: TRBV30; abundance: few; d_gene: NA; CDR3nt: TGTGCCTGGACTTTGAACACCGGGGAGCTGTTTTTT; CDR3aa: CAWTLNTGELFF
j_gene: TRBJ1-1; v_gene: TRBV9; abundance: NA; d_gene: NA; CDR3nt: TGTGCCAGCAGCCCGACAGGCTTGCCGGGTGAAGCTTTCTTT; CDR3aa: CASSPTGLPGEAFF
j_gene: TRBJ1-5; v_gene: TRBV30; abundance: NA; d_gene: NA; CDR3nt: TGTGCCTGGACTTTGGCAGGGGCTCATAGCAATCAGCCCCAGCATTTT; CDR3aa: CAWTLAGAHSNQPQHF
j_gene: TRBJ2-5; v_gene: TRBV28; abundance: NA; d_gene: NA; CDR3nt: TGTGCCAGCAGTTTCGGGGAGACCCAGTACTTC; CDR3aa: CASSFGETQYF
j_gene: TRBJ2-7; v_gene: TRBV4-2; abundance: NA; d_gene: TRBD1; CDR3nt: TGTGCCAGCAGCCCCGGGACAGCCTCCTACGAGCAGTACTTC; CDR3aa: CASSPGTASYEQYF
j_gene: TRBJ2-3; v_gene: TRBV9; abundance: NA; d_gene: TRBD2; CDR3nt: TGTGCCAGCAGCGTATCCTCCAGCGGGAGAGGAGGAGATACGCAGTATTTT; CDR3aa: CASSVSSSGRGGDTQYF
j_gene: TRBJ2-7; v_gene: TRBV4-1; abundance: NA; d_gene: TRBD2; CDR3nt: TGCGCCAGCAGCCAAGGGCCTAGCGGGGGGAGGTACGAGCAGTACTTC; CDR3aa: CASSQGPSGGRYEQYF
j_gene: TRBJ2-1; v_gene: TRBV6-5; abundance: NA; d_gene: NA; CDR3nt: TGTGCCAGCAGTTACGGGACGGGGGCCTACAATGAGCAGTTCTTC; CDR3aa: CASSYGTGAYNEQFF
j_gene: TRBJ2-7; v_gene: TRBV5-4; abundance: NA; d_gene: TRBD2; CDR3nt: TGTGCCAGCAGCTTGGGACTAGCGGGGGATCTCTACGAGCAGTACTTC; CDR3aa: CASSLGLAGDLYEQYF
j_gene: TRBJ2-7; v_gene: TRBV6-5; abundance: NA; d_gene: NA; CDR3nt: TGTGCCAGCAGTTACGACGGAGGCGAGCAGTACTTC; CDR3aa: CASSYDGGEQYF
j_gene: TRBJ1-1; v_gene: TRBV19; abundance: NA; d_gene: NA; CDR3nt: TGTGCCAGTAGTATCGAAGGCTGGGGCTCTGAAGCTTTCTTT; CDR3aa: CASSIEGWGSEAFF
j_gene: TRBJ2-7; v_gene: TRBV9; abundance: NA; d_gene: TRBD2; CDR3nt: TGTGCCAGCAGCGTAGGGGGTAGCGGGCCTACCTACGAGCAGTACTTC; CDR3aa: CASSVGGSGPTYEQYF
j_gene: TRBJ2-2; v_gene: TRBV14; abundance: NA; d_gene: TRBD2; CDR3nt: TGTGCCAGCAGCCAAAGGGTCGGGACTAGCGGGACCGGGGAGCTGTTTTTT; CDR3aa: CASSQRVGTSGTGELFF
j_gene: TRBJ2-4; v_gene: TRBV4-1; abundance: few; d_gene: NA; CDR3nt: TGCGCCAGCAGCCAAGGATCTGCGGAGGGTAACATTCAGTACTTC; CDR3aa: CASSQGSAEGNIQYF
j_gene: TRBJ2-1; v_gene: TRBV7-9; abundance: NA; d_gene: TRBD1; CDR3nt: TGTGCCAGCAGCTCGAGGGACAGGGACCACAATGAGCAGTTCTTC; CDR3aa: CASSSRDRDHNEQFF
j_gene: TRBJ2-3; v_gene: TRBV27; abundance: NA; d_gene: NA; CDR3nt: TGTGCCAGCCGACAGAACCTTGAAGATACGCAGTATTTT; CDR3aa: CASRQNLEDTQYF
j_gene: TRBJ1-6; v_gene: TRBV7-9; abundance: NA; d_gene: TRBD1; CDR3nt: TGTGCCAGCAGCTCATGGACAGGGGGTAGATATAATTCACCCCTCCACTTT; CDR3aa: CASSSWTGGRYNSPLHF
j_gene: TRBJ1-1; v_gene: TRBV28; abundance: NA; d_gene: TRBD1; CDR3nt: TGTGCCAGCAGCTCCCCAGACAGGGACACTGAAGCTTTCTTT; CDR3aa: CASSSPDRDTEAFF
j_gene: TRBJ2-1; v_gene: TRBV30; abundance: NA; d_gene: TRBD2; CDR3nt: TGTGCCTGTGACCCTAGCGGGGTCAATGAGCAGTTCTTC; CDR3aa: CACDPSGVNEQFF
j_gene: TRBJ2-7; v_gene: TRBV27; abundance: NA; d_gene: TRBD1; CDR3nt: TGTGCCAGCAGTCTCCTGGACAGGTACTACGAGCAGTACTTC; CDR3aa: CASSLLDRYYEQYF
j_gene: TRBJ2-7; v_gene: TRBV20-1; abundance: NA; d_gene: TRBD2; CDR3nt: TGCAGTGCACTCGGGGGGTACGAGCAGTACTTC; CDR3aa: CSALGGYEQYF
j_gene: TRBJ2-7; v_gene: TRBV4-1; abundance: NA; d_gene: TRBD2; CDR3nt: TGCGCCAGCAGCCCGAGCGGGGGTCTCTCCTACGAGCAGTACTTC; CDR3aa: CASSPSGGLSYEQYF
j_gene: TRBJ2-7; v_gene: TRBV13; abundance: once; d_gene: TRBD2; CDR3nt: TGTGCCAGCAGCGCGGGGGGGGACAGTTACGAGCAGTACTTC; CDR3aa: CASSAGGDSYEQYF
j_gene: TRBJ1-2; v_gene: TRBV9; abundance: NA; d_gene: TRBD1; CDR3nt: TGTGCCAGCAGCCTGGACAGGGGCCTCGATGGCTACACCTTC; CDR3aa: CASSLDRGLDGYTF
j_gene: TRBJ2-1; v_gene: TRBV5-1; abundance: once; d_gene: TRBD2; CDR3nt: TGCGCCAGCAGCGTCGGGACTAGCGTGTGGTACGAGTTCTTC; CDR3aa: CASSVGTSVWYEFF
j_gene: TRBJ2-2; v_gene: TRBV2; abundance: NA; d_gene: TRBD2; CDR3nt: TGTGCCAGTGGAGGACTAGCGGGGAGTACCGGGGAGCTGTTTTTT; CDR3aa: CASGGLAGSTGELFF
j_gene: TRBJ1-1; v_gene: TRBV18; abundance: NA; d_gene: TRBD1; CDR3nt: TGTGCCAGCTCTCGACAGGGTCTAGCCGACACTGAAGCTTTCTTT; CDR3aa: CASSRQGLADTEAFF
j_gene: TRBJ2-2; v_gene: TRBV27; abundance: NA; d_gene: NA; CDR3nt: TGTGCCAGCAGCTCACTGGCGAACACCGGGGAGCTGTTTTTT; CDR3aa: CASSSLANTGELFF